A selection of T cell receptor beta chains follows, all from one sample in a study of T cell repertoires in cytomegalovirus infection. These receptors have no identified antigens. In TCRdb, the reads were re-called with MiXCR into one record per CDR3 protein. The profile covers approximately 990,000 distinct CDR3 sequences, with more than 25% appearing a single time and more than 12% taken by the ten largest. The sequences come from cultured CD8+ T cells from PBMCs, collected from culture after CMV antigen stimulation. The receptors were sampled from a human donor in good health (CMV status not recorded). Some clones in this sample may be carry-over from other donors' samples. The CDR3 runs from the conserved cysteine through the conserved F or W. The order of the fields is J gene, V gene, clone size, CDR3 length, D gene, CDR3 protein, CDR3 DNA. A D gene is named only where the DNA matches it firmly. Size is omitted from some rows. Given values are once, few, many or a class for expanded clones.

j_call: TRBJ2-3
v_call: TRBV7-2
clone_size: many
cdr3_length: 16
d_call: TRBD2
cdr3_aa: CASSLDPSGGTDTQYF
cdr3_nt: TGTGCCAGCAGCTTAGACCCTAGCGGGGGCACAGATACGCAGTATTTT

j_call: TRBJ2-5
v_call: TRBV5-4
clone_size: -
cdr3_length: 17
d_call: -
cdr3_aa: CASSFDGTGKRQETQYF
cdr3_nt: TGTGCCAGCAGCTTCGATGGGACTGGCAAAAGGCAAGAGACCCAGTACTTC

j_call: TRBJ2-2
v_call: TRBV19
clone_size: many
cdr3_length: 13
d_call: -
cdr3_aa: CASSSGGAGELFF
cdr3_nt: TGTGCCAGCAGTTCCGGGGGCGCCGGGGAGCTGTTTTTT

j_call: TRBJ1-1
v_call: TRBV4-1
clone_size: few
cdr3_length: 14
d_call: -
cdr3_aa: CASSQTVSPSEAFF
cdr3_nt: TGCGCCAGCAGCCAGACAGTTTCCCCGTCTGAAGCTTTCTTT

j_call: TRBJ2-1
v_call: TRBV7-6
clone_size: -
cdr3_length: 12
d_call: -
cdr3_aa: CASSAEENEQFF
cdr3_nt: TGTGCCAGCTCCGCGGAGGAGAATGAGCAGTTCTTC

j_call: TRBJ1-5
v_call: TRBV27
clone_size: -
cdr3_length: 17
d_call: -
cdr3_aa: CASRLSGLGWGNQPQHF
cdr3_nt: TGTGCCAGCAGACTATCGGGACTCGGATGGGGCAATCAGCCCCAGCATTTT

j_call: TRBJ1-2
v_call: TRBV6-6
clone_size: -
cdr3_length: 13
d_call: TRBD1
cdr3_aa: CASRDRVRGGYTF
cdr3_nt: TGTGCCAGCAGAGACAGGGTCCGGGGTGGCTACACCTTC

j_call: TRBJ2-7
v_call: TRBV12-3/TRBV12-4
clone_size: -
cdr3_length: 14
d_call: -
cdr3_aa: CASSLGAEGLEQYF
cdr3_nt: TGTGCCAGCAGTTTGGGGGCCGAGGGGCTCGAGCAGTACTTC

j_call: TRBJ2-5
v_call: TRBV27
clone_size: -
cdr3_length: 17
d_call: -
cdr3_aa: CASSLYQPGVYQETQYF
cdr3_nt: TGTGCCAGCAGTTTATATCAACCAGGGGTGTACCAAGAGACCCAGTACTTC

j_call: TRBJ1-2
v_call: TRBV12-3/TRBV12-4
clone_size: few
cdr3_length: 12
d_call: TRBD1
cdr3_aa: CASKQGHYGYTF
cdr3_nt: TGTGCCAGTAAACAGGGGCACTATGGCTACACCTTC

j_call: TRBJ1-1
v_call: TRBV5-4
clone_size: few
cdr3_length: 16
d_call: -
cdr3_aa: CASRPLWTDINTEAFF
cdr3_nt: TGTGCCAGCCGACCCCTCTGGACAGATATAAACACTGAAGCTTTCTTT

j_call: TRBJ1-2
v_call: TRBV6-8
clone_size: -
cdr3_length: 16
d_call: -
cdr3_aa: CASSYSGPVSFYGYTF
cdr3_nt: TGTGCCAGCAGTTACTCGGGTCCGGTATCCTTTTATGGCTACACCTTC

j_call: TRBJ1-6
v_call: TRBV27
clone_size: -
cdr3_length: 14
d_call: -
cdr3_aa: CASSFGRGTSPLHF
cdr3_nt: TGTGCCAGCAGTTTTGGCAGGGGAACTTCACCCCTCCACTTT

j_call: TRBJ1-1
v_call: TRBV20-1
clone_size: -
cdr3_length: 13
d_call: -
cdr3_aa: CSARAQGRTEAFF
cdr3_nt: TGCAGTGCTAGAGCCCAGGGGAGGACTGAAGCTTTCTTT

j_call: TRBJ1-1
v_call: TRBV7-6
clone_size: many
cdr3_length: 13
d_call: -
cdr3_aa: CASSSDSTTEAFF
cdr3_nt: TGTGCCAGCAGCTCAGACAGTACCACTGAAGCTTTCTTT

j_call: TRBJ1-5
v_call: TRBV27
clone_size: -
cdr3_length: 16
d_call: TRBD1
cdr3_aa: CASSLSSGGSYQPQHF
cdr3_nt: TGTGCCAGCAGTTTATCCTCAGGGGGAAGTTATCAGCCCCAGCATTTT

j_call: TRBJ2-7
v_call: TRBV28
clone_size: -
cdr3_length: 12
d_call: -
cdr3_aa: CASSLWSYEQYF
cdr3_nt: TGTGCCAGCAGTTTATGGAGTTATGAGCAGTACTTC

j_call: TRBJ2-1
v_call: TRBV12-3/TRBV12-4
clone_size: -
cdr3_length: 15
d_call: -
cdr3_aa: CASSLTDSPDNEQFF
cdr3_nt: TGTGCCAGCAGTCTGACAGATTCCCCTGACAATGAGCAGTTCTTC

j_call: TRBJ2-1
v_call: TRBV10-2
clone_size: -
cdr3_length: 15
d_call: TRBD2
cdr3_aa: CASSGVAGPNNEQFF
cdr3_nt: TGCGCCAGCAGTGGTGTAGCGGGGCCTAACAATGAGCAGTTCTTC

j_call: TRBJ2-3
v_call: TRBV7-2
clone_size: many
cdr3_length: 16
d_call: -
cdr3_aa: CASSLEGRGSTDTQYF
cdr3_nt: TGTGCCAGCAGCTTAGAGGGTAGGGGAAGCACAGATACGCAGTATTTT

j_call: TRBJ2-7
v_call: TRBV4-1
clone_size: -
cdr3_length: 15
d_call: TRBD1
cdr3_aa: CASSQGVGQGREQYF
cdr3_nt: TGCGCCAGCAGCCAAGGAGTAGGACAGGGACGCGAGCAGTACTTC

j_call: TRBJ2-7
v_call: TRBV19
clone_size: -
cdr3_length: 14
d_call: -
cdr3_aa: CASSVGTNLYEQYF
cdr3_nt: TGTGCCAGTAGTGTCGGGACAAACCTCTACGAGCAGTACTTC

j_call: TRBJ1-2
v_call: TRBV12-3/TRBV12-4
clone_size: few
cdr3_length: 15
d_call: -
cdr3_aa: CASSPLEGYYVGYTF
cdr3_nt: TGTGCCAGCAGTCCACTCGAGGGGTACTATGTAGGCTACACCTTC

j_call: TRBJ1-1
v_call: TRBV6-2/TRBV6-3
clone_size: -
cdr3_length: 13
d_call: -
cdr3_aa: CASRPRAYTEAFF
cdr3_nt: TGTGCCAGCAGACCACGAGCATACACTGAAGCTTTCTTT

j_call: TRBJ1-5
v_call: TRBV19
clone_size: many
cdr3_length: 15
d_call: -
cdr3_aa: CASSIKGYSNQPQHF
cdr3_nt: TGTGCCAGTAGTATAAAGGGTTATAGCAATCAGCCCCAGCATTTT

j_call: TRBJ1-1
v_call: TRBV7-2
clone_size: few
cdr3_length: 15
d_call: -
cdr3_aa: CASSPLGHPNTEAFF
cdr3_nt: TGTGCCAGCAGCCCGTTGGGACACCCGAACACTGAAGCTTTCTTT

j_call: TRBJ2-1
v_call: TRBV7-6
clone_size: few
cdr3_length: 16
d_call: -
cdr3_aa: CASSTRGQNAYNEQFF
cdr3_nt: TGTGCCAGCAGCACCCGGGGTCAGAACGCCTACAATGAGCAGTTCTTC

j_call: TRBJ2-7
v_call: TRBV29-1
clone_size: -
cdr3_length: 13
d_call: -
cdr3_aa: CSVVAHASYEQYF
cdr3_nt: TGCAGCGTTGTAGCTCACGCGTCCTACGAGCAGTACTTC

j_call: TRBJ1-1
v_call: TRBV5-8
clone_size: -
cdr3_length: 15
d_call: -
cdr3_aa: CASSWAGLGYTEAFF
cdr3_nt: TGTGCCAGCAGCTGGGCAGGGTTAGGGTACACTGAAGCTTTCTTT

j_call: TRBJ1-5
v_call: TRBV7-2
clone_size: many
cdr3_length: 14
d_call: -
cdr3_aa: CASSPDLFPQPQHF
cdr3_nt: TGTGCCAGCAGCCCCGACTTATTCCCCCAGCCCCAGCATTTT

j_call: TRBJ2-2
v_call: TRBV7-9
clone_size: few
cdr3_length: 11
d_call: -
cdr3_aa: CASSTGPLNVF
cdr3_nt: TGTGCCAGCAGCACCGGACCCTTAAACGTTTTT